Listed below are T cell receptor beta chains from one sample, sequenced in a study of blood T cell repertoires in COVID-19. Profiled with immunoSEQ multiplex PCR; TCRdb holds only in-frame clones, not every one. The repertoire holds 40,000 to 45,000 clones, with 85% to 95% as singletons. Material: peripheral blood. The receptors here all came from a human donor in a cohort sampled during active COVID-19. The CDR3 runs from the conserved cysteine through the conserved F or W. The D gene is left open where the match is weak. Not all rows give a size; the values are once, few, many and, for expanded clones, a class.

j_call clone_size d_call cdr3_length v_call cdr3_nt cdr3_aa
TRBJ2-1 - TRBD1 14 TRBV7-3 TGTGCCAGCAGATCCGGGACAGTTTCTAATGAGCAGTTCTTC CASRSGTVSNEQFF
TRBJ2-5 - - 12 TRBV30 TGTGCCTGGAGCTCCAGCCAAGAGACCCAGTACTTC CAWSSSQETQYF
TRBJ1-5 - - 14 TRBV2 TGTGCCAGCAGTGATCCCAGGGTCAATCAGCCCCAGCATTTT CASSDPRVNQPQHF
TRBJ1-2 - TRBD1 16 TRBV7-9 TGTGCCAGCAGCCGGATGGGACAGGGGGCATTCTATGGCTACACCTTC CASSRMGQGAFYGYTF
TRBJ1-5 - - 13 TRBV7-2 TGTGCCAGCAGCTTAGGTGGAGACCAGCCCCAGCATTTT CASSLGGDQPQHF
TRBJ1-2 - - 13 TRBV19 TGTGCCAGTAGTACAGGCTTAAACTATGGCTACACCTTC CASSTGLNYGYTF
TRBJ2-1 - TRBD1 13 TRBV19 TGTGCCAGTAGTATTGACAGGGGCAATGAGCAGTTCTTC CASSIDRGNEQFF
TRBJ1-4 - - 16 TRBV7-6 - CASSSSGYMANEKLFF
TRBJ1-6 - - 22 TRBV15 TGTGCCACCAGCAGAGTCGCGACCTCGGTGCCAAGGAGAGGCTCCTATAATTCACCCCTCCACTTT CATSRVATSVPRRGSYNSPLHF
TRBJ1-4 - - 14 TRBV4-3 TGCGCCAGCAGCCAAGGAGGGCGAGGTGAAAAACTGTTTTTT CASSQGGRGEKLFF
TRBJ2-1 - TRBD2 16 TRBV4-1 TGCGCCAGCAGCCAAGTTGCGGGGGGGGTGTACAATGAGCAGTTCTTC CASSQVAGGVYNEQFF
TRBJ2-1 - TRBD2 17 TRBV11-2 TGTGCCAGCAGCTTCTTTGTTCCGGCGGGAGGGTTGAATGAGCAGTTCTTC CASSFFVPAGGLNEQFF
TRBJ1-2 - - 13 TRBV18 TGTGCCAGCTCAGTTGACAGTCCCTATGGCTACACCTTC CASSVDSPYGYTF
TRBJ1-1 few TRBD1 14 TRBV6-2/TRBV6-3 TGTGCCAGCAGTTACCAGGGGGCCTTCACTGAAGCTTTCTTT CASSYQGAFTEAFF
TRBJ1-6 once - 15 TRBV7-9 TGTGCCAGCAGCCCCGGCGGCACGGGGAATTCACCCCTCCACTTT CASSPGGTGNSPLHF
TRBJ2-2 - TRBD1 14 TRBV6-5 TGTGCCAGCAGCGATACAGGGGTCACCGGGGAGCTGTTTTTT CASSDTGVTGELFF
TRBJ2-1 - TRBD2 17 TRBV7-6 TGTGCCAGCAGCTCGGACAGAAAGTCTAGCGGGAGGGGTGAGCAGTTCTTC CASSSDRKSSGRGEQFF
TRBJ1-5 once TRBD1 14 TRBV7-2 TGTGCCAGCAGCCCAGGACAGGGCAATCAGCCCCAGCATTTT CASSPGQGNQPQHF
TRBJ1-2 - TRBD1 13 TRBV7-3 TGTGCCAGCAGCCACAGGGGCGGGGATGGCTACACCTTC CASSHRGGDGYTF
TRBJ1-2 - TRBD1 15 TRBV19 TGTGCCAGTAGTCTTGGACAGGGCCTCTACTATGGCTACACCTTC CASSLGQGLYYGYTF
TRBJ2-2 - TRBD2 15 TRBV7-8 TGTGCCAGCAGCTCCGGGACTATCAACACCGGGGAGCTGTTTTTT CASSSGTINTGELFF
TRBJ2-1 - TRBD2 15 TRBV7-9 TGTGCCAGCAGCCCCGGCATGGGTGGGGGGGATGAGCAGTTCTTC CASSPGMGGGDEQFF
TRBJ2-3 - - 11 TRBV12-5 TGTGCTACGACTTCGACAGATACGCAGTATTTT CATTSTDTQYF
TRBJ1-5 - - 15 TRBV28 TGTGCCAGCGAGTGGAGGGTGGCAATCAATCAGCCCCAGCATTTT CASEWRVAINQPQHF
TRBJ2-7 - TRBD2 14 TRBV28 TGTGCCAGCAGTTTGGCGGGAGGACAACTCGAGCAGTACTTC CASSLAGGQLEQYF
TRBJ1-2 - - 15 TRBV5-5 TGTGCCAGCAGAAAGAGAATGTGGGAGGGCTATGGCTACACCTTC CASRKRMWEGYGYTF
TRBJ2-2 once TRBD1 14 TRBV2 TGTGCCAGCAACCTTAACAGGGGGTCCGGGGAGCTGTTTTTT CASNLNRGSGELFF
TRBJ1-1 - - 13 TRBV4-3 TGCGCCAGCAGCCAGGCGACAGGAAGAAAAGCTTTCTTT CASSQATGRKAFF
TRBJ2-2 - TRBD1 15 TRBV4-3 TGCGCCAGCAGCCAAGACAGGGGGTCCACCGGGGAGCTGTTTTTT CASSQDRGSTGELFF
TRBJ2-7 - TRBD2 14 TRBV5-5 TGTGCCAGCAGTCGTGGAGGACTAGGTGGCGAGCAGTACTTC CASSRGGLGGEQYF
TRBJ1-5 - TRBD1 15 TRBV28 TGTGCCAGCAGTATCCCGGGACAGGGGTATCAGCCCCAGCATTTT CASSIPGQGYQPQHF
TRBJ2-2 - - 15 TRBV5-4 TGTGCCACGAATAGTGGGCAGAGGAACACCGGGGAGCTGTTTTTT CATNSGQRNTGELFF